The rows below give T cell receptor beta chains drawn from one sample of a study of PD-1 blockade in classical Hodgkin lymphoma. Repertoires were generated with immunoSEQ multiplex PCR, while TCRdb's copy carries only in-frame clones and drops some. The sample has about 21,000 clones, about 87% seen once; the top ten hold under 7%. Sequences were obtained from CD8+ T cells from blood. The source of these receptors is a human donor with classical Hodgkin lymphoma. CDR3s include the opening cysteine and the closing phenylalanine or tryptophan. Fields, in order: D gene, V gene, clone size, J gene, CDR3 protein, CDR3 DNA. A D gene is named only where the DNA matches it firmly. Size is stated for part of the rows, as once, few or many counts, or as a class when the clone is expanded.

.	TRBV7-9	.	TRBJ1-6	CASSLIENNSPLHF	TGTGCCAGCAGCTTAATAGAAAATAATTCACCCCTCCACTTT
.	TRBV4-2	few	TRBJ1-2	CASSSGPEGDGYTF	TGTGCCAGCAGCTCCGGTCCTGAGGGAGATGGCTACACCTTC
TRBD1	TRBV25-1	.	TRBJ1-2	CASSEYGTGVGYTF	TGTGCCAGCAGTGAATACGGCACAGGGGTGGGCTACACCTTC
.	TRBV4-3	.	TRBJ1-1	CASSQDPGLTEAFF	TGCGCCAGCAGCCAAGATCCAGGGCTCACTGAAGCTTTCTTT
TRBD2	TRBV19	.	TRBJ2-1	CASSGTSGIYNEQFF	TGTGCCAGTAGTGGGACTAGCGGGATATACAATGAGCAGTTCTTC
.	TRBV4-1	.	TRBJ1-5	CASSQDGLGQPQHF	TGCGCCAGCAGCCAAGACGGACTCGGACAGCCCCAGCATTTT
TRBD1	TRBV7-9	.	TRBJ1-4	CASSSNRGQGEATNEKLFF	TGTGCCAGCAGCTCAAACAGGGGCCAAGGGGAAGCAACTAATGAAAAACTGTTTTTT
.	TRBV5-8	.	TRBJ1-5	CASSLGEGYQPQHF	TGTGCCAGCAGCTTGGGAGAGGGATATCAGCCCCAGCATTTT
.	TRBV25-1	.	TRBJ2-3	CASWADTQYF	TGTGCCAGCTGGGCAGATACGCAGTATTTT
.	TRBV13	.	TRBJ1-1	CASSPKMMGGTEAFF	TGTGCCAGCAGCCCAAAAATGATGGGAGGCACTGAAGCTTTCTTT
TRBD2	TRBV7-2	.	TRBJ2-5	CASSLGGMREGKETQYF	TGTGCCAGCAGCCTGGGGGGTATGCGGGAGGGCAAGGAGACCCAGTACTTC
TRBD1	TRBV5-4	.	TRBJ1-2	CASSLGVAGGWYTF	TGTGCCAGCAGCTTGGGGGTTGCAGGGGGCTGGTACACCTTC
TRBD1	TRBV6-5	.	TRBJ1-2	CASSSRPRGRGRGYTF	TGTGCCAGCAGTTCCCGCCCCAGGGGGAGAGGTCGTGGCTACACCTTC